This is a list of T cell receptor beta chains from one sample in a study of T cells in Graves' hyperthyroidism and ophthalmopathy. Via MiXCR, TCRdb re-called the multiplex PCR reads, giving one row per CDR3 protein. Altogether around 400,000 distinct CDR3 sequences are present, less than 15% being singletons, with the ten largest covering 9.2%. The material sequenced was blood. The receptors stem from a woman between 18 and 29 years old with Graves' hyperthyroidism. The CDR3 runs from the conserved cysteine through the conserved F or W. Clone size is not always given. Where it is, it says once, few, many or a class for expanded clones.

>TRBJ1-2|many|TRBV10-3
CAIGVGYGYTF
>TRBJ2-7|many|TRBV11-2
CASSFRQITYEQYF
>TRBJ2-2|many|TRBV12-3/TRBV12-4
CASSSGVAGELFF
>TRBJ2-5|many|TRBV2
CATHRTLVETQYF
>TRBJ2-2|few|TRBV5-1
CASSGQGAIGELFF
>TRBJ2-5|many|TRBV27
CASRARGQGEETQYF
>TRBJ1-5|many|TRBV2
CASRSPGVRVTPQHF
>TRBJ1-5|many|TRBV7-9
CASSLTADQPQHF
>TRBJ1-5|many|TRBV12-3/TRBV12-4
CASSTRGTGGSQPQHF
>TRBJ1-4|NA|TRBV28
CASGTGAGGKLFF
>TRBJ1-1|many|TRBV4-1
CASSRLTSGTEAFF
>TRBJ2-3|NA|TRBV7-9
CASSGASGAPDTQYF
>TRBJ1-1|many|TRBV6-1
CASPPGYPGQVVSRPQVTEAFF
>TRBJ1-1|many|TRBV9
CASSRLNRGTEAFF
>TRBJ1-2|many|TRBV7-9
CASSLSGRETDGYTF
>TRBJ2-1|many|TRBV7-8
CASSLWTSGDEQFF
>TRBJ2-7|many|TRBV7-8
CASSLATSRYYEQYF
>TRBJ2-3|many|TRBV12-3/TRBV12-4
CASAWDSSTDTQYF
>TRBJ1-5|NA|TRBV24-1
CATTSTGGLYSNQPQHF
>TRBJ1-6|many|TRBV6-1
CASTRGDFAPLHF
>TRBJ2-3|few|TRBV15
CATSLGGGDTQYF
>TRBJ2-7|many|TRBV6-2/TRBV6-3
CASSYPGSLKYEQYF
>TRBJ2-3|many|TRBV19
CASSIRGVSDTQYF
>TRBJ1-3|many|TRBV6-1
CASSVRGSGNTIYF
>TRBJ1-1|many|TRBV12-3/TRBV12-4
CASSLRGIAEAFF
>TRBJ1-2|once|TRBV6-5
CASIKATGLYGYTF
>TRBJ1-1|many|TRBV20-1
CSARDRPWRTEAFF
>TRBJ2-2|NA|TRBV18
CASSPPEGAATGELFF
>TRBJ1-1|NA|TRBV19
CASSDYGRNTEAFF
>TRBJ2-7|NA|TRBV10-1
CASSGTGSHEQYF
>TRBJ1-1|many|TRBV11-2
CASSSRTGMNTEAFF
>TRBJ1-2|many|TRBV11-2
CATTGRERYGYTF
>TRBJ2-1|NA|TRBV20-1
CSARVHFRLAGADEQFF
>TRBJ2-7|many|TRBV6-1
CASSEAGYGQYF
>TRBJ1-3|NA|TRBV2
CASTLREPGLSGNTIYF
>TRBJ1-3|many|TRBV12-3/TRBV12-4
CASRGDREPSGNTIYF
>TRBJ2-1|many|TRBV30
CACPHRESSYNEQFF
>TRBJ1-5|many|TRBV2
CASSEEDQPQHF
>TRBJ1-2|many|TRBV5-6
CASSLVTATGYGYTF
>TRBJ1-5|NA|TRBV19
CASRPGPTTAGQHF
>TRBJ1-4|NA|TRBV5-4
CASSYKTNEKLFF
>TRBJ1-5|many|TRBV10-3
CAISEGRGNNQPQHF
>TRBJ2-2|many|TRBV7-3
CASSPTRVPGELFF
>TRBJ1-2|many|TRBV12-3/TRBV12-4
CASSPGGANGYTF
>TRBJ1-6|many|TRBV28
CASSPPGQSNSPLHF
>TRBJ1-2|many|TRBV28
CASSTPWGGRDYGYTF
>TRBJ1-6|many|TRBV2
CAIRQEGYSPLHF
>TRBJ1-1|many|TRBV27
CASGGGPRGAFF
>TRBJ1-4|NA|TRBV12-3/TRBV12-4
CASSVTGGEEQKLFF
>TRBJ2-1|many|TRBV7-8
CASSSRVGGTSHYNEQFF
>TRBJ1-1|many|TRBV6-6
CASSYSTSTEAFF
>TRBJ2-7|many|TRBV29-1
CSVQTNPKAEQYF
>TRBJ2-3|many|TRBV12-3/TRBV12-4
CASRGPRYTDTQYF
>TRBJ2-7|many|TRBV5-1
CASSLSAGEYYEQYF
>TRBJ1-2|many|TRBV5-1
CASSGGQQTHGYTF
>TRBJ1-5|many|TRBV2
CASRTDSLGGPQHF
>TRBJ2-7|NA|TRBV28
CASSPQGITYEQYF
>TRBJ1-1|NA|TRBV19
CASSPDSRSEAFF